The TCR beta chain described here comes from a study of blood T cell repertoires in COVID-19. The method was immunoSEQ multiplex PCR; TCRdb's version includes in-frame clones alone and lacks a portion of them. The data hold about 180,000 clones, with 86% observed a single time. This TCR came from a man aged 65 to 79 with active or convalescent COVID-19. The sequenced sample was peripheral blood.

The CDR3 DNA reads TGTGCCACCAGCAGAGATTGGTCAGGGGGCAGTGAAAAACTGTTTTTT. This encodes CATSRDWSGGSEKLFF. The chain is built from TRBV15 and TRBJ1-4, with TRBD1 matching 8 bases. CDR1 and CDR2 from the germline V gene are LNHNV and YYDKDF (reference sequence). Trimming took 0 bases from V and 7 from J; bases not matched to a gene: 7. The CDR3 loop spans 16 amino acids.